Listed below are T cell receptor beta chains from one sample, sequenced in a study of PD-1 blockade in mismatch repair-deficient tumors. Only in-frame clones appear in the TCRdb table, and some are missing; sequencing was by immunoSEQ multiplex PCR. The sample comprises tens of thousands of clones, roughly 80% of which are singletons, and less than 6% rests with the top ten. Here the sequenced sample was peripheral blood, taken 44 weeks after starting pembrolizumab. The receptors originated from an adult with mismatch repair-deficient cancer. The CDR3 runs from the conserved cysteine through the conserved F or W. D genes are given only for firm matches. Clone size, where shown, is once, few, many, or a class for clones that have expanded.

cdr3_length,d_call,v_call,clone_size,j_call,cdr3_aa,cdr3_nt
13,NA,TRBV9,NA,TRBJ2-5,CASSVRDSETQYF,TGTGCCAGCAGCGTCAGGGATTCAGAGACCCAGTACTTC
15,NA,TRBV15,NA,TRBJ1-5,CATSRTPEGNQPQHF,TGTGCCACCAGCAGAACTCCGGAGGGCAATCAGCCCCAGCATTTT
13,NA,TRBV5-6,few,TRBJ2-5,CASSLGSTETQYF,TGTGCCAGCAGCTTGGGCTCTACGGAGACCCAGTACTTC
15,TRBD2,TRBV6-1,NA,TRBJ2-1,CASNLLAGGLNEQFF,TGTGCCAGCAACCTTCTAGCGGGAGGGCTCAATGAGCAGTTCTTC
16,NA,TRBV5-1,NA,TRBJ2-1,CASSSPRVGTDNEQFF,TGCGCCAGCAGCTCCCCTCGAGTCGGGACGGACAATGAGCAGTTCTTC
13,NA,TRBV6-5,once,TRBJ1-1,CASSYSMNTEAFF,TGTGCCAGCAGTTACTCGATGAACACTGAAGCTTTCTTT
16,TRBD1,TRBV6-4,NA,TRBJ2-1,CASSEFGTGIYNEQFF,TGTGCCAGCAGTGAATTCGGGACAGGGATTTACAATGAGCAGTTCTTC
15,NA,TRBV5-1,NA,TRBJ1-5,CASSLFPGKEQPQHF,TGCGCCAGCAGCTTGTTTCCGGGCAAAGAACAGCCCCAGCATTTT
15,TRBD2,TRBV7-2,NA,TRBJ2-1,CASSLGTSGRNEQFF,TGTGCCAGCAGCTTGGGGACTAGCGGGAGGAATGAGCAGTTCTTC
16,NA,TRBV27,NA,TRBJ2-3,CASSFTRVYSTDTQYF,TGTGCCAGCAGTTTTACCAGGGTTTATAGCACAGATACGCAGTATTTT
14,TRBD1,TRBV19,NA,TRBJ2-3,CASSIGTGTDTQYF,TGTGCCAGTAGTATAGGGACAGGGACAGATACGCAGTATTTT
16,NA,TRBV4-3,NA,TRBJ2-1,CASSQETGYSYNEQFF,TGCGCCAGCAGCCAGGAGACCGGCTACTCCTACAATGAGCAGTTCTTC
14,NA,TRBV30,NA,TRBJ1-1,CAWSHGTPNTEAFF,TGTGCCTGGAGCCACGGGACACCGAACACTGAAGCTTTCTTT
14,NA,TRBV11-1,NA,TRBJ1-1,CASSLGVTNTEAFF,TGTGCCAGCAGCTTAGGGGTTACGAACACTGAAGCTTTCTTT
13,NA,TRBV5-1,NA,TRBJ1-1,CASSSTQNTEAFF,TGCGCCAGCAGCTCAACACAGAACACTGAAGCTTTCTTT
17,NA,TRBV5-4,NA,TRBJ1-3,CASSSELGPNSGNTIYF,TGTGCCAGCAGCTCAGAACTGGGACCGAACTCTGGAAACACCATATATTTT
13,NA,TRBV30,NA,TRBJ2-2,CARSPANTGELFF,TGTGCCCGATCCCCTGCGAACACCGGGGAGCTGTTTTTT
13,NA,TRBV5-6,NA,TRBJ1-2,CASSLMVDYGYTF,TGTGCCAGCAGCTTAATGGTTGACTATGGCTACACCTTC
14,TRBD1,TRBV9,NA,TRBJ1-2,CASSVHGTGKGYTF,TGTGCCAGCAGCGTACATGGGACAGGGAAGGGCTACACCTTC
16,TRBD2,TRBV5-1,NA,TRBJ2-5,CASSLVDGRAGETQYF,TGCGCCAGCAGCTTGGTTGACGGGAGGGCCGGCGAGACCCAGTACTTC
16,TRBD2,TRBV11-3,NA,TRBJ2-1,CASSLAGTTIYNEQFF,TGTGCCAGCAGCTTGGCGGGGACTACGATCTACAATGAGCAGTTCTTC
15,NA,TRBV9,few,TRBJ2-7,CASSVAGTAGEEQYF,TGTGCCAGCAGCGTAGCAGGGACAGCGGGAGAAGAGCAGTACTTC
15,NA,TRBV5-4,NA,TRBJ2-1,CASTVMAGTTNEQFF,TGTGCCAGCACCGTGATGGCCGGTACAACGAATGAGCAGTTCTTC
14,NA,TRBV6-1,NA,TRBJ1-5,CASSQGNRNQPQHF,TGTGCCAGCAGCCAGGGTAATCGCAATCAGCCCCAGCATTTT
17,NA,TRBV12-5,NA,TRBJ1-4,CASGLRTAKTTNEKLFF,TGTGCTAGTGGTTTGAGGACAGCGAAAACAACTAATGAAAAACTGTTTTTT
13,NA,TRBV7-3,NA,TRBJ2-2,CASSPLNTGELFF,TGTGCCAGCAGCCCTCTGAACACCGGGGAGCTGTTTTTT